The T cell receptor beta chain described here comes from a study of blood T cell repertoires in COVID-19. Study details: There were acute and convalescent COVID-19 samples, and they came from the United States, Italy and Spain.

Recruits, aged roughly 18 to 90 years, lived in 24 US areas. In the study's own analysis: Estimation of nucleated cell counts was performed using reference gene primer amplification. Profiling relied on immunoSEQ multiplex PCR, and the TCRdb table lists in-frame clones only, not all of them. That table supplies the V and J calls and clone size; D and trimming were determined from the DNA. The data hold 200,000 to 250,000 clones, with about 86% observed a single time. Germline assignment: CDR1 LGHNA and CDR2 YSLEER. The CDR3 contains 15 residues. The V and J ends lost 0 bases and 11 bases respectively, with 14 bases between them.

This clonotype was sampled from a woman aged 50 to 65 with acute COVID-19. The chain recombines TRBV4-3 with TRBJ1-6; tentative D call: TRBD1 (5 bases). Source material: PBMCs or T cells enriched from blood (not recorded which). The CDR3 is CASSQDRVESAPLHF. CDR3 sequence (DNA): TGCGCCAGCAGCCAAGACAGGGTTGAATCGGCACCCCTCCACTTT.